This T cell receptor beta chain appears in the sequencing data of a study of beta chain features in type 1 diabetes. The CDR3 covers 13 residues. Trimming took off 2 bases at V and 0 bases at J, with 7 bases between the two ends. Germline CDR1 GTSNPN, CDR2 SVGIG (reference sequence). Points from the study as a whole: TCRB CDR3s were moderately but significantly shorter in Type 1 diabetes patients in all four CD4+ subsets.

Since all of the isolated RNA was reverse transcribed, expressed TCRB transcripts were what got sequenced. The method was immunoSEQ multiplex PCR; TCRdb's version includes in-frame clones alone and lacks a portion of them. The repertoire holds about 26,000 clones, with roughly half as singletons. With regard to this clone: Its antigen is not known.

The sample consisted of stem cell memory CD4+ T cells from blood. This TCR came from a man aged 25-45 years with type 1 diabetes. V gene TRBV30 combines with J gene TRBJ2-5; a possible D gene is TRBD1 (5 bases). The CDR3 reads CAWSPGYQETQYF. Written as DNA, the CDR3 is TGTGCCTGGAGTCCAGGGTACCAAGAGACCCAGTACTTC.